This entry concerns a single T cell receptor (beta chain). Its antigen is still unknown. No base quality information exists; no much larger clone differs at one position. The CDR3 spans 14 residues, from the cysteine through the phenylalanine. Only CDR3 DNA remains: 42 bases, in frame from the first base. The trim is 1 base for V and 8 bases for J, with a gap of 14 bases between the germline ends. CDR1 and CDR2 are read off the germline V gene as SGHDN and FVKESK. The sample belongs to a study of blood T cells in healthy people across ages (dated by TCRdb to the mid-2010s). Concerning the study at large: In model experiments, template switching captured about one uniquely barcoded TCR beta cDNA molecule for every two T cells. Two additional independent replicas of 1 million unique cDNA reads from the same blood draw were analyzed for two donors (one aged 18 to 30 and one aged 80 or older). Four age groups were formed from the donors: young (average approximately 15 years), middle-aged (around 41), aged (around 62) and long-lived (82). The study measured age-related changes in TCR beta repertoire diversity using deep sequencing normalized with unique cDNA molecular identifiers. To avoid experimental bias, donors of different ages were distributed randomly across sequencing lanes. Overall results and qualifications from the work: Compared with the aged group, more naive CD4+ T cells, fewer expanded clones and increased TCR diversity were shown by the long-lived group, suggesting age selection. Observed TCR beta diversity per million T cells fell roughly linearly with age, and a significant reduction was already apparent by age around 36. Because profiling used bulk unsorted PBMCs, naive and antigen-experienced compartments could not be compared conclusively. Donor CMV infection status was unknown, potentially confounding age-related changes in expanded clonotypes. Estimates of total diversity based on one million sequenced T cells were considered lower bounds and underestimates. The percentage of naive T cells measured by flow cytometry correlated strongly with observed TCR beta diversity.

The roughly 42 donors, aged roughly 6 to 100 years, were systemically healthy Caucasian individuals from Russia. Ten milliliters of peripheral blood were drawn from each donor into EDTA-treated Vacutainer tubes. Ficoll-Paque density-gradient centrifugation was used to isolate PBMCs, with at least 6.5 million per sample. Total RNA was extracted from PBMCs with Trizol reagent, with at least 6 micrograms obtained per sample. The percentages of naive CD45RAhigh/CD27high T cells were determined by flow cytometry on a PBMC aliquot from every donor. The library relied on 5' RACE. Sequencing was carried out with an Illumina HiSeq 2500. A second PCR of about 6 to 11 cycles was run with a J-beta primer mix and a sample-barcoded 5' primer. A unique molecular identifier was introduced onto each TCR beta cDNA molecule by a template-switch 5' adaptor carrying 12 random nucleotides. Each sample yielded at least 2.5 million CDR3-containing paired-end reads. First-strand cDNA synthesis was performed from all RNA using the Mint cDNA synthesis kit, with priming by a TRBC-specific oligonucleotide. After uracil-DNA glycosylase treatment, a first 18-cycle PCR used universal primers M1SS and BC2_uni_R on all cDNA. The authors' analysis ran thus. For normalization, 1 million high-quality reads were randomly selected from each sample, with every read carrying a distinct molecular identifier. Reads with shared molecular identifiers were discarded instead of being binned into consensus sequences. MiTCR, run with a Q25 quality threshold and the strictest error-elimination algorithm, handled CDR3 identification, clonotype clustering and error correction. A nonparametric unseen species model with Euler transformation was used to estimate lower-bound total TCR beta diversity. TCRdb ran its own pipeline on the public reads, namely fastp trimming at Q25 and MiXCR clone calling, and kept in-frame beta chains. Each CDR3 protein gets just one entry, which takes the most common genes and DNA from the rows behind it. The V and J calls and clone size come from TCRdb's table, not from the authors' own analysis. In all, the sample holds hundreds of thousands of distinct CDR3 sequences, and approximately 53% of those were seen once. The biggest ten clones account for around 24% of the sample.

The sequenced sample was blood. The chain employs TRBV14 and TRBJ1-2; no confident D gene assignment can be made. This receptor was taken from a middle-aged man in good health. The CDR3 here reads CASSQGSLTLGYTF. The nucleotide sequence is TGTGCCAGCAGCCAAGGGAGTTTGACTCTCGGCTACACCTTC.